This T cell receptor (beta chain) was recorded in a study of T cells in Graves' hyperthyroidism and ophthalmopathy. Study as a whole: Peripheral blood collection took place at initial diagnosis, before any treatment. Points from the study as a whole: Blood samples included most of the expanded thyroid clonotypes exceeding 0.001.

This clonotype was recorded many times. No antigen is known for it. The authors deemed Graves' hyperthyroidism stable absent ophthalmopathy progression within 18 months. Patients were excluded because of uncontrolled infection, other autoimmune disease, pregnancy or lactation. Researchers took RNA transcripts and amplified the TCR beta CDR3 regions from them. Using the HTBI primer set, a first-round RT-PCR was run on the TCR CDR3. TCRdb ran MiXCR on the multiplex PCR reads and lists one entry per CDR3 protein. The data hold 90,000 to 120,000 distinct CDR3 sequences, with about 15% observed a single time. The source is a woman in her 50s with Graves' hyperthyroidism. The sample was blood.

Here the CDR3 DNA reads TGTGCCAGCAGCCCGGGACTAGATACGCAGTATTTT. Its translation is CASSPGLDTQYF. The genes are TRBV9 and TRBJ2-3, with D possibly being TRBD2 (6 bases). Trimming removed 4 bases at V and 5 bases at J, with 8 bases between. Germline loops: CDR1 SGDLS, CDR2 YYNGEE. The CDR3 totals 12 residues.